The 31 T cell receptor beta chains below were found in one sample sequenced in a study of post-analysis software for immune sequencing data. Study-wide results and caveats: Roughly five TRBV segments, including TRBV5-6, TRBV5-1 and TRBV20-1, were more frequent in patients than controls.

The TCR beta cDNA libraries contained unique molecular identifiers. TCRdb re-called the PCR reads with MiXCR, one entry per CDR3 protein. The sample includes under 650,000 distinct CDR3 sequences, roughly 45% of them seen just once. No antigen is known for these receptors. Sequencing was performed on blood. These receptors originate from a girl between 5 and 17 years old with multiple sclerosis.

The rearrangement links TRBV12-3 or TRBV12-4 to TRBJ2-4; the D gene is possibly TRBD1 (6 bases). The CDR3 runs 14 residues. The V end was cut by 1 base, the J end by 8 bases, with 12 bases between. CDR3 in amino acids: CASSLVGADHIQYF. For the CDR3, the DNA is TGTGCCAGCAGTTTAGTGGGGGCGGACCACATTCAGTACTTC.

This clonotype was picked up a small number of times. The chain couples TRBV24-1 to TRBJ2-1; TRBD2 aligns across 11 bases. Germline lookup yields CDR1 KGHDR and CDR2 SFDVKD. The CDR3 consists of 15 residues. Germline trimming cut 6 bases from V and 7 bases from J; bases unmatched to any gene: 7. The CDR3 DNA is TGTGCCACCAGTTCCCTAGCGGGAGGAGGTAATGAGCAGTTCTTC. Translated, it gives CATSSLAGGGNEQFF.

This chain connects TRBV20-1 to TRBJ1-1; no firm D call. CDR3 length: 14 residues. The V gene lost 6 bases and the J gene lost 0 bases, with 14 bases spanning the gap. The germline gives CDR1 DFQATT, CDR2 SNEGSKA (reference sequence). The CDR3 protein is CSASYTFMNTEAFF. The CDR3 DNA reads TGCAGTGCCAGCTACACTTTCATGAACACTGAAGCTTTCTTT.

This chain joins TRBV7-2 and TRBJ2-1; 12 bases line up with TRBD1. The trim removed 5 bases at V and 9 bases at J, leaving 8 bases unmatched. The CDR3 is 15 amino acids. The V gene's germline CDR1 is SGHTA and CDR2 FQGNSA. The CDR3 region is CASSARDRGLTEQFF. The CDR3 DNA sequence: TGTGCCAGCAGCGCCCGGGACAGGGGGCTAACTGAGCAGTTCTTC.

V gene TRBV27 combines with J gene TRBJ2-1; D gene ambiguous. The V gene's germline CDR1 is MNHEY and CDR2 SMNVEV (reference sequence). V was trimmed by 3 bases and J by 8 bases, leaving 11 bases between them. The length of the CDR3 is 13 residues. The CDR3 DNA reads TGTGCCAGCAGTTTTCCGGCCAGAGATGAGCAGTTCTTC. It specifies CASSFPARDEQFF.

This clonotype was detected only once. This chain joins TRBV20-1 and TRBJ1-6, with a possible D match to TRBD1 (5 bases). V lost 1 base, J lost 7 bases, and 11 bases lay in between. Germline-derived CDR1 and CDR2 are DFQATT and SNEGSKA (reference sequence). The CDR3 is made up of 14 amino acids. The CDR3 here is CSARGDVLNSPLHF. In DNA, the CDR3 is TGCAGTGCTAGAGGGGACGTTTTAAATTCACCCCTCCACTTT.

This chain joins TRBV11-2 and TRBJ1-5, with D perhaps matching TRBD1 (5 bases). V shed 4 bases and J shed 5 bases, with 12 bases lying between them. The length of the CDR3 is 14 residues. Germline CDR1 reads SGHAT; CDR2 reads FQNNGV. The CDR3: CASSSGGDHQPQHF. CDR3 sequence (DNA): TGTGCCAGCAGCTCGGGGGGAGACCATCAGCCCCAGCATTTT.

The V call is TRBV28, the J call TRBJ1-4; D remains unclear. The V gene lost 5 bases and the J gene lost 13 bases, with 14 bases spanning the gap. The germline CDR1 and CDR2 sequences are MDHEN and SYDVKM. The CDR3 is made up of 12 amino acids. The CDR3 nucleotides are TGTGCCAGCAGTGGGAACGCCCAAACACTGTTTTTT. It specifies CASSGNAQTLFF.

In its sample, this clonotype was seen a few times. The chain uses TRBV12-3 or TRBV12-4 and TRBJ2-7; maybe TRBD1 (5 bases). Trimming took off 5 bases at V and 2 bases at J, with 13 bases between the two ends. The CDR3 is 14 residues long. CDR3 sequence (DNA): TGTGCCAGCAGTCCCACCGCAGGGCCCTACGAGCAGTACTTC. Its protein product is CASSPTAGPYEQYF.

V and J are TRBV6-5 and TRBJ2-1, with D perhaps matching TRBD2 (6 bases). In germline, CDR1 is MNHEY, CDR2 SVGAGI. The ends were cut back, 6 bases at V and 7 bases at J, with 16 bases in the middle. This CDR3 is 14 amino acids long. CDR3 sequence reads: CASRGAGKKNEQFF. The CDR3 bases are TGTGCCAGCAGAGGAGCGGGTAAGAAGAATGAGCAGTTCTTC.

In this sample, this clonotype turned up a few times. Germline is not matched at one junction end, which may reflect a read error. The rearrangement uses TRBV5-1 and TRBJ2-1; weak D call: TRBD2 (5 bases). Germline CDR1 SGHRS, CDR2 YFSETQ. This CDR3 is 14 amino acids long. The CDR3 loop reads CASSLALSYNEQFF. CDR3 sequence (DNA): TGTGCCAGCAGTTTAGCGCTTTCCTACAATGAGCAGTTCTTC. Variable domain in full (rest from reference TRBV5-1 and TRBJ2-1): KAGVTQTPRYLIKTRGQQVTLSCSPISGHRSVSWYQQTPGQGLQFLFEYFSETQRNKGNFPGRFSGRQFSNSRSEMNVSTLELGDSALYLCASSLALSYNEQFFGPGTRLTVL.

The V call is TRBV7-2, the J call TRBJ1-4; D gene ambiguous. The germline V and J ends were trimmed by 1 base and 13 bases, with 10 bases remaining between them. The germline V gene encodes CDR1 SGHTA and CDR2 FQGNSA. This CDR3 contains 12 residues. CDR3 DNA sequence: TGTGCCAGCAGCTTAGAAGAAGGTAGACTGTTTTTT. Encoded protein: CASSLEEGRLFF.

CDR3 coding DNA: TGTGCCAGCAGTTACTCCCCTAGCGGGGGGCTCGGGGAGACCCAGTACTTC. It translates to CASSYSPSGGLGETQYF. V is TRBV6-5 and J is TRBJ2-5; 11 bases fit TRBD2. This CDR3 region has 17 residues. V lost 0 bases and J lost 5; bases outside the gene matches: 8. Germline V CDR1 and CDR2: MNHEY, SVGAGI.

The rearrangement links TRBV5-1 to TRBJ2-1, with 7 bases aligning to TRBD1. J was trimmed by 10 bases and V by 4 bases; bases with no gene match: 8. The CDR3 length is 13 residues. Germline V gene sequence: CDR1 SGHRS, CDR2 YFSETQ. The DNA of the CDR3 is TGCGCCAGCAGCATAAACAGGGGTCGGGAGCAGTTCTTC. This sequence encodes CASSINRGREQFF.

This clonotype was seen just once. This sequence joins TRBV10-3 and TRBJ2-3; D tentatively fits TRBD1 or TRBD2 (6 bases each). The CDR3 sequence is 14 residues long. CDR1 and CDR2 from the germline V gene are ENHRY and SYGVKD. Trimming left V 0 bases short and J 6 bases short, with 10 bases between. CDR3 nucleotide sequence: TGTGCCATCAGTGAGTCAGGGGGGTCGGATACGCAGTATTTT. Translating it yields CAISESGGSDTQYF.

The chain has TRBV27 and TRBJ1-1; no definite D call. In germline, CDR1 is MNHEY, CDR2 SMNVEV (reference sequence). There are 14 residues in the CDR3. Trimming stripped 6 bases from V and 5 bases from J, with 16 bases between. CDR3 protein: CASRPLWLGTEAFF. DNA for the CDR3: TGTGCCAGCAGGCCCCTTTGGTTGGGGACTGAAGCTTTCTTT.

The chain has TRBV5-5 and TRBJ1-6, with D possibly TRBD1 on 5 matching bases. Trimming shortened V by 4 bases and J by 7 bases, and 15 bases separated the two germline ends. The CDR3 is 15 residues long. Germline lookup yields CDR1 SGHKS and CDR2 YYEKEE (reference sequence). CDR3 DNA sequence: TGTGCCAGCAGCCCCGGGGCAGGGCCAAATTCACCCCTCCACTTT. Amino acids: CASSPGAGPNSPLHF.

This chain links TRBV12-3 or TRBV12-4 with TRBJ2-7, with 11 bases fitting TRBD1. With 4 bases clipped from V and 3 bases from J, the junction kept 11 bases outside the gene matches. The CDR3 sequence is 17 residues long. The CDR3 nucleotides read TGTGCCAGCAGTTCACCGGGACAGGGGGGTCGAGACTACGAGCAGTACTTC. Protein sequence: CASSSPGQGGRDYEQYF.

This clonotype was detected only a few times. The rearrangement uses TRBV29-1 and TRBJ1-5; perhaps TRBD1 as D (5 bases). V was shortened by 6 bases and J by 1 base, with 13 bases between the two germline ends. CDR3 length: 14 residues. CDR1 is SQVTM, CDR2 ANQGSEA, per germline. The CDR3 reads CSVAQGRSNQPQHF. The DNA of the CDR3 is TGCAGCGTGGCCCAGGGAAGGAGCAATCAGCCCCAGCATTTT.

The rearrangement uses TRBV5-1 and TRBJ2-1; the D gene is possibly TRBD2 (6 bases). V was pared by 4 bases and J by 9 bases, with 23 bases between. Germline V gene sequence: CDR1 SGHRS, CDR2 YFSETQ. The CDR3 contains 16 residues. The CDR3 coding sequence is TGCGCCAGCAGCCCGAGCCCAGCCTCGGAGGGTAGTGAGCAGTTCTTC. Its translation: CASSPSPASEGSEQFF.

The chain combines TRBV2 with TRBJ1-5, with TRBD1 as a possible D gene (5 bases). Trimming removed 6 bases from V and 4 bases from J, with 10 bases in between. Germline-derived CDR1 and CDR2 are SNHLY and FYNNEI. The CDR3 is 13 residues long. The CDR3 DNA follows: TGTGCCAGCAGGCTTCAGGGTAATCAGCCCCAGCATTTT. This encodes CASRLQGNQPQHF.

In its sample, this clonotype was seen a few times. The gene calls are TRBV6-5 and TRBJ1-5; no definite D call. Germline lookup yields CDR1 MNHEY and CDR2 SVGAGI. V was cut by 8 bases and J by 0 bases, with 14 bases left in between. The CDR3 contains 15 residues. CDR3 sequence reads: CASGVGQYSNQPQHF. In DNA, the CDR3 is TGTGCCAGCGGGGTTGGGCAATATAGCAATCAGCCCCAGCATTTT.

The CDR3 here is CASSQDRDRLYEQYF. The CDR3 DNA sequence: TGTGCCAGCAGCCAAGATCGGGACAGACTCTACGAGCAGTACTTC. J is TRBJ2-5 and V is TRBV4-2; 7 bases are shared with TRBD1. The DNA end is a closer match to TRBJ2-7, so the J assignment may be wrong. The CDR3 has 15 residues. The V gene's germline CDR1 is LGHNA and CDR2 YNFKEQ.

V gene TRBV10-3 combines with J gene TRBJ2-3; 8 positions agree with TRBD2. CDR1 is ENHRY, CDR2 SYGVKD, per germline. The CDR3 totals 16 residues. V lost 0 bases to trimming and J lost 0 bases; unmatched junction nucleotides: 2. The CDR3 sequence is CAISESASGSTDTQYF. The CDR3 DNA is TGTGCCATCAGTGAGTCCGCTAGCGGGAGCACAGATACGCAGTATTTT.

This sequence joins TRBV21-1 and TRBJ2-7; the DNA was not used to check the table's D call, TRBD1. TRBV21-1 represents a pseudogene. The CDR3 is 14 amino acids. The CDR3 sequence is CASSKQLMGDEQYF. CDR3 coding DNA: TGTGCCAGCAGCAAACAGCTAATGGGGGACGAGCAGTACTTC.

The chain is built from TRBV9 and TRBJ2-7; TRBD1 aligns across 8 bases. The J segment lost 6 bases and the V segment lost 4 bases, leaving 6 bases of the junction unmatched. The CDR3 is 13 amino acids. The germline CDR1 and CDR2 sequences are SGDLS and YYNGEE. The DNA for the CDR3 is TGTGCCAGCAGCAATGGACAGGGCTCCGAGCAGTACTTC. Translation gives CASSNGQGSEQYF.

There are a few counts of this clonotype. The CDR3 DNA reads TGCAGCGTGCGACTCAGGGTCGTGGAGACCCAGTACTTC. It yields the protein CSVRLRVVETQYF. The chain links TRBV29-1 to TRBJ2-5, with a weak D call TRBD1 (5 bases). The CDR3 totals 13 residues. V was cut by 6 bases and J by 5 bases, with 16 bases left in between. Germline CDR1 is SQVTM and CDR2 is ANQGSEA.

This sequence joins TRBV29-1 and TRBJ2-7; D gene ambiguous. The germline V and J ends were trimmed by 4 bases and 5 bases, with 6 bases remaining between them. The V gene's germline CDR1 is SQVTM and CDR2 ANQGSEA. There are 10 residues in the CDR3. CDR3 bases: TGCAGCGTTGTGGGGAACGAGCAGTACTTC. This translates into CSVVGNEQYF.

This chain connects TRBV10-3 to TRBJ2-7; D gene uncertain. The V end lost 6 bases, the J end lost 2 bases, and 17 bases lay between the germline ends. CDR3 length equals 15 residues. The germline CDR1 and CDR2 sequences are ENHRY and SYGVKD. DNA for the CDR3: TGTGCCATCAGCCGATCACCGGACGTAGCCTACGAGCAGTACTTC. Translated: CAISRSPDVAYEQYF.

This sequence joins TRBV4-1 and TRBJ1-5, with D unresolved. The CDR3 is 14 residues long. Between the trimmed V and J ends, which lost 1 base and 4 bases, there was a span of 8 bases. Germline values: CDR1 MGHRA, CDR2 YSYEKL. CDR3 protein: CASSQGAVNQPQHF. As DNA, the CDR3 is TGCGCCAGCAGCCAAGGGGCCGTAAATCAGCCCCAGCATTTT.

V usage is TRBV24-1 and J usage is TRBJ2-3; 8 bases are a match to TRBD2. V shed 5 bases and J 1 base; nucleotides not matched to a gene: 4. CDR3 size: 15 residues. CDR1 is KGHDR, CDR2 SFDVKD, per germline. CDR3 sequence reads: CATSGRGGGTDTQYF. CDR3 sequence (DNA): TGTGCCACCAGTGGACGGGGGGGGGGCACAGATACGCAGTATTTT.